This T cell receptor (beta chain) originates from a study of CD8 T cells in ankylosing spondylitis (TCRdb year 2017). Notes on the research overall: The study profiled T cell receptor beta repertoires in healthy donors and ankylosing spondylitis patients to find disease-linked TCR variants. Peripheral blood samples were taken, and synovial fluid was additionally collected from ankylosing spondylitis patients. In total, the full study cohort was made up of about 110 healthy donors and 25 ankylosing spondylitis patients.

This clonotype was seen more than once but under ten times. What this receptor recognizes is not known. Per-base quality was not reported, and no clone a single base away is much larger than it. Study-wide conclusions, independent of this receptor: The disease-linked clones had a CD8+ phenotype and were found at relatively low frequencies in peripheral blood. The disease-linked clones were reported as significantly enriched in matched synovial fluid samples from ankylosing spondylitis patients. Some motif variants had previously been reported in the synovial fluid and blood of reactive arthritis patients, which suggests shared mechanisms of disease initiation. Blood from ankylosing spondylitis patients appeared to be characterized by a TCR beta motif composed of 7 to 9 highly homologous amino acid variants.

Instrument used: Illumina HiSeq 2500. TCR beta libraries were prepared by quantitative 5'-RACE with molecular barcodes. The paper's processing steps were these. A new computational method, built on a probabilistic model of VDJ rearrangement, was used to identify disease-linked TCR variants. Clones were called with MiXCR by TCRdb after fastp trimmed the public reads at Q25, and only in-frame beta chains were retained. Every CDR3 protein is listed once, alongside the most common genes and DNA of its rows. The V and J calls follow TCRdb's processing rather than the paper's. This sample has 300,000 to 350,000 distinct CDR3 sequences in its table, and under 14% of those were observed once. 9.1% of the sample lies in the top ten. Including the terminal cysteine and phenylalanine, the CDR3 comprises 17 residues. The only DNA kept is the CDR3, 51 bases in frame from the first base. V has 0 bases trimmed and J has 0 bases trimmed; junction bases matching no gene number 5. CDR1 and CDR2 are read off the germline V gene as SGDLS and YYNGEE.

Sequencing used blood, either unsorted or a sorted T cell fraction (not recorded which). The chain is made from TRBV9 and TRBJ2-1; the central 8 bases match TRBD2. The sequence was obtained from a female donor with ankylosing spondylitis or in good health (not recorded which). The base sequence is TGTGCCAGCAGCGTAGAGGGAAGCGGGGGCTCCTACAATGAGCAGTTCTTC. It specifies CASSVEGSGGSYNEQFF.